The sequence of this TCR beta chain was determined in a study of cytomegalovirus exposure and HLA in healthy donors. Both 60 Vbeta primers and 13 Jbeta primers went into the PCR. The assay was immunoSEQ multiplex PCR, and TCRdb's table has in-frame clones only and misses some. The table lists 90,000 or so clones, 82% of them singletons, with about 3.8% in the top ten. At least ten counts were recorded for this clone. Its specificity is unknown. Study-wide findings and caveats: Roughly uniform depth of sequencing across donors was assumed in presence/absence analyses. The study labeled 164 TCR beta chains cytomegalovirus-associated. In a later analysis, 17,000 or so TCR beta sequences were associated with HLA alleles at 0.05 false discovery rate.

The V gene's germline CDR1 is LGHNA and CDR2 YNFKEQ. The CDR3 has 12 amino acids. Trimming removed 5 bases at V and 8 bases at J, with 9 bases between. Sequencing was carried out using PBMCs. This rearrangement joins TRBV4-2 to TRBJ2-2; D is unclear. This receptor was obtained from a man in his fifties or sixties in good health and CMV-seronegative. The chain's CDR3 is CASSIGAGELFF. The CDR3 nucleotides read TGTGCCAGCAGCATCGGAGCAGGGGAGCTGTTTTTT.